The text below deals with one TCR beta chain. There is no known antigen for this receptor. No clone much larger than this one lies a single base away; base qualities are absent. In total, 600 or so healthy bone marrow donors made up the cohort. At the time of sampling, all cohort members were nominally healthy, though unrecorded immune exposures were likely present. The donor was CMV seronegative and belonged to the group of roughly 330 seronegative cohort members. A peripheral blood sample was provided by each donor, and peripheral blood mononuclear cells were used for TCR beta sequencing. The Qiagen DNeasy Blood Extraction Kit was used to extract genomic DNA from the blood cell samples. Receptor amplification or capture employed the immunoSEQ multiplex PCR assay. A mixture of 60 forward primers for TCR Vbeta segments and 13 reverse primers for TCR Jbeta segments was used in the multiplex PCR. The CDR3 region of rearranged TCR beta genes was amplified from genomic DNA with a multiplex PCR assay. The amplified TCR beta libraries were sequenced on the Illumina HiSeq System as 87-base-pair reads. The paper's processing steps were these. Across the roughly 640 repertoires, a later analysis counted around 80 million unique TCR beta chains, around 10 million of which were shared by at least two donors. A nearest-neighbor algorithm error-corrected the raw reads and collapsed the reads into unique sequences, merging closely related sequences to remove PCR and sequencing errors. V, D and J gene segments were assigned by aligning CDR3 sequences to IMGT reference sequences. Each retained sequence needed at least a six-nucleotide match to both a V gene segment and a J gene segment. A rearrangement was called productive if the CDR3 had no stop codons and remained in frame with V and J, and every other rearrangement was called non-productive. Following IMGT convention, CDR3 was defined as the stretch from the second conserved V-encoded cysteine to the conserved J-encoded phenylalanine. Sequences without an unambiguous match to a single V gene segment were excluded from the earlier analysis of several hundred of the donors. An earlier analysis of a few hundred of the donors called V segments functional above 56.7% productive rearrangements and segregating when the between-donor standard deviation exceeded 5%. A statistical classification framework was built to diagnose cytomegalovirus status from the catalog of TCR beta chain sequences. V and J gene assignment, in a later analysis, came from comparing TCR nucleotide sequences with IMGT/GENE-DB human TR gene sequences. Using the TCRdist pipeline, a later analysis assigned CDR3 sequences along with most-parsimonious VDJ recombination scenarios. A later analysis defined each TCR beta chain by its CDR3 amino acid sequence plus V-gene family, and excluded reads lacking a unique V-gene family. In a later analysis, around 600 highly shared, low-generation-probability nucleotide sequences were removed to address suspected cross-contamination and a sequencing artifact. In a later analysis, a clonal expansion index for each public chain was calculated from normalized within-repertoire ranks of inferred template counts. In a later analysis, generation probabilities were computed using a VDJ recombination model fitted to out-of-frame rearrangements, and the results were checked against IGoR. A later analysis scored TCR-TCR, TCR-HLA and TCR-CMV co-occurrence with hypergeometric tests, applying a repertoire-size bias correction to TCR pairs. In a later analysis, false discovery rates were estimated by permuting HLA or CMV assignments 20 times. In a later analysis, co-occurring TCRs were grouped using DBSCAN, and TCRdist sequence similarity was added for clustering within HLA-allele-positive subsets. Repertoires with fewer than 30,000 or more than 120,000 public chains were left out of co-occurrence clustering, as were roughly five repertoires with anomalous nucleotide sharing. TCRdb limited this immuneACCESS table to in-frame rearrangements with V and J called. A share of clones is missing; checked studies link under half to unresolved V genes, and the rest is unexplained. That table supplies the V and J calls and clone size; D and trimming were determined from the DNA. The table for this sample lists around 150,000 clones; around 75% of them were counted only once. About 3.4% of the sample is taken by the ten largest.

This record belongs to a study of cytomegalovirus exposure and HLA in healthy donors (dated by TCRdb to about 2017). About the study as a whole: According to an earlier analysis of around 600 of the donors, roughly 180 million T cells yielded 95 million to 140 million unique TCR beta sequences and about 300 Gb of sequence data. An early release covering roughly 600 HLA-typed donors comprised about 310 gigabases of sequencing data and approximately 85 million unique TCR sequences. Of the roughly 390 genotyped donors, 65% to 90% were placed in the genetic ancestry cluster associated with self-reported Caucasian donors. The study aimed to test whether cataloging public T cell receptors could reveal signatures of past pathogen exposure. The study used immunosequencing to profile the T cell repertoires of 666 subjects and linked those repertoires to cytomegalovirus serostatus. In addition to the first cohort of around 670 subjects, a separate validation cohort of over 90 different subjects was used. To predict cytomegalovirus infection status, the study combined high-throughput TCR immunosequencing, statistical association of individual TCRs with disease status, and machine learning. To study patterns of TCR occurrence, a later analysis re-analyzed previously published TCR beta repertoires from 600 to 750 donors and added high-resolution HLA genotyping. The later analysis used no new phenotypic data to find candidate immune exposures, relying instead on TCR beta sequences and their occurrence across donors. To decide whether each TCR beta V gene segment behaved as functional or pseudogenic, an earlier analysis of some 580 of the donors relied on high-throughput TCR beta sequencing. Donor age, sex, ethnicity and CMV serostatus were collected together with the repertoire data. A later genetic analysis took genome-wide SNP genotypes for about 65% of the roughly 670 donors and used that subset as a discovery cohort. Every discovery cohort repertoire had been produced on one sequencing platform. Both class I and class II loci were covered by HLA typing, at four-digit resolution. The number of donors typed differed by locus, with roughly 620-630 for A, B, C, DRB1 and DQB1, approximately 500 for DQA1, nearly 610 for DPA1, and about 450 for DPB1. Five DR-DQ haplotypes were handled as single units for association and clustering because linkage in the cohort was strong. Among about 410 genotyped donors of the cohort, an average of about 220,000 unique TCR beta nucleotide sequences was sequenced per donor, of which roughly 17% were non-productive. Here is what the overall study found, with its caveats: The authors suggested that the approach could potentially be extended to other disease states and immunological phenotypes. Roughly uniform sequencing depth across donors was assumed in presence/absence analyses, although this assumption may not hold. An association between a missense DCLRE1C variant and V-gene and J-gene trimming of TCR beta chains was found in a later genetic analysis and replicated in an independent cohort. A further reported finding was that TCR beta sequences accurately predicted the HLA-A and HLA-B alleles for most subjects in the first cohort. A later analysis found that TCR association rates varied across HLA loci, with DRB1 alleles showing the most associated TCRs and HLA-C alleles the fewest. According to a later analysis, most CMV-associated TCR beta chains appeared to be HLA-restricted, and the HLA associations seemed to be driven largely by CMV exposure. In vitro tests confirmed that a few of the cytomegalovirus-associated TCR beta chains recognize cytomegalovirus antigens. The sequencing pipeline was judged likely to have produced a cluster of highly shared sequence variants as a technical artifact. An earlier analysis of around 500 of the donors showed that most TCR beta V segments appeared in productive rearrangements either about 87% or about 30% of the time, which broadly matched IMGT annotations. The only immune exposure information available for the cohort was CMV serostatus. Because HLA typing was unavailable for some donors at each locus, only the typed subset was used in association tests. The earlier analysis of about 600 of the donors excluded around 17 rarely observed V segments, including chromosome 9 orphons, because counts were too low. Linkage disequilibrium might explain the correlated functional status among segregating V segments, but an unknown experimental factor could not be ruled out. While some public TCRs were present in many individuals, most TCR sequences turned up only very rarely across donors. In a later genetic analysis, fewer N-insertions in productive TCRs were reported among donors in an Asian-associated ancestry cluster than the roughly 700-donor mean. The classifier was reported to diagnose cytomegalovirus status with high specificity and sensitivity in both the original cohort and the validation cohort. This cohort had only TCR beta chains sequenced, and the lack of alpha or paired-chain data limited which features could be detected. In a later analysis, several top co-occurrence clusters were reported to appear linked to parvovirus B19, influenza, CMV and Epstein-Barr virus. Because the 87-base-pair reads could not distinguish some IMGT-functional V segments, including TRBV6-2 and TRBV6-3, those segments were excluded. Specific HLA alleles were associated with 18,000 or so TCR beta sequences at a false discovery rate of 0.05 in a later analysis. The study listed 150 to 200 TCR beta chains as associated with cytomegalovirus. In a later analysis, HLA-associated TCR beta chains showed more clonal expansion and lower generation probabilities than non-associated chains that were equally common. Strong co-occurrence of HLA alleles, especially DR and DQ, made assigning TCR associations to individual alleles difficult.

V loses 8 bases of germline sequence and J loses 4 bases, and the interval between the two ends is 15 bases. CDR1 is given as MNHNS and CDR2 as SASEGT, both from the germline V gene. The CDR3, cysteine through phenylalanine, is 14 amino acids long. Here the CDR3 DNA is all that survives: 42 bases in frame from base 1. Input material: PBMCs. The receptor was derived from a middle-aged man in good health and CMV-seronegative. This chain is built from TRBV6-1 and TRBJ1-3; a weak D assignment points to TRBD1 (6 bases agree). The CDR3 protein sequence reads: CASGGQHTGNTIYF. The nucleotide sequence reads as follows: TGTGCCAGCGGCGGACAGCACACGGGAAACACCATATATTTT.